The 15 T cell receptor beta chains given below trace back to one sample, sequenced in a study of OX40 agonist ivuxolimab in advanced cancers. Clones were sequenced by immunoSEQ multiplex PCR, and TCRdb holds only the in-frame ones, with some missing. The table records approximately 73,000 clones, approximately 86% of them present only once. The source was CD4+ or CD8+ T cells sorted from blood, collected in a trial of the OX40 agonist ivuxolimab. These receptors all stem from an adult with an advanced solid tumor such as melanoma, head and neck, liver or kidney cancer.

The chain carries TRBV5-1 and TRBJ1-2; a weak D match, TRBD1 (6 bases). V was clipped by 0 bases and J by 3 bases, with 12 bases between them. This CDR3 has 15 amino acids. Germline V lookup: CDR1 SGHRS, CDR2 YFSETQ. The CDR3 loop reads CASSLATGTDYGYTF. The CDR3 nucleotides read TGCGCCAGCAGCTTGGCCACAGGGACGGACTATGGCTACACCTTC.

The CDR3 spells CAWSKRGTGRSEQYF. CDR3 nucleotide sequence: TGTGCCTGGAGTAAAAGGGGGACAGGGCGTTCCGAGCAGTACTTC. The chain joins TRBV30 to TRBJ2-7, with 9 bases aligning to TRBD1. Germline trimming cut 2 bases from V and 6 bases from J; bases unmatched to any gene: 11. The CDR3 loop spans 15 amino acids. Per germline, CDR1 GTSNPN and CDR2 SVGIG (reference sequence).

V gene TRBV19 combines with J gene TRBJ2-7; TRBD2 matches at 8 bases. Per germline, CDR1 LNHDA and CDR2 SQIVND (reference sequence). The V segment lost 3 bases and the J segment 7 bases; nucleotides outside the gene matches: 23. The CDR3 extends over 19 amino acids. The CDR3 sequence is CASSILGTPGGSGSGEQYF. DNA for the CDR3: TGTGCCAGTAGTATCCTCGGCACCCCGGGCGGGAGCGGGAGTGGTGAGCAGTACTTC.

This chain links TRBV5-1 with TRBJ2-2, with 8 bases fitting TRBD1. Germline lookup yields CDR1 SGHRS and CDR2 YFSETQ. The CDR3 loop spans 17 amino acids. The junction had 10 bases not matched to a gene; V was cut back by 5 bases and J by 1 base. CDR3 loop: CASSLFVGTGNTGELFF. The CDR3 nucleotides are TGCGCCAGCAGTCTGTTCGTCGGGACAGGGAACACCGGGGAGCTGTTTTTT.

This rearrangement joins TRBV15 to TRBJ2-2; D possibly corresponds to TRBD1 (5 bases). V shed 0 bases and J shed 4 bases, with 9 bases lying between them. CDR1 LNHNV and CDR2 YYDKDF come from the germline V gene (reference sequence). This CDR3 has 15 residues. CDR3 DNA: TGTGCCACCAGCAGAGAGGACAAACGCACCGGGGAGCTGTTTTTT. Residues: CATSREDKRTGELFF.

This clone was seen only once. This chain links TRBV2 with TRBJ2-3, with D possibly TRBD2 on 6 matching bases. V was trimmed by 6 bases and J by 0 bases, leaving 16 bases between them. The CDR3 is 16 amino acids. The V gene's germline CDR1 is SNHLY and CDR2 FYNNEI. The CDR3 region is CASSPSGRGSTDTQYF. In DNA form, the CDR3 reads TGTGCCAGCAGCCCCTCTGGACGGGGGAGCACAGATACGCAGTATTTT. Variable domain in full (rest from reference TRBV2 and TRBJ2-3): EPEVTQTPSHQVTQMGQEVILRCVPISNHLYFYWYRQILGQKVEFLVSFYNNEISEKSEIFDDQFSVERPDGSNFTLKIRSTKLEDSAMYFCASSPSGRGSTDTQYFGPGTRLTVL.

A word on this clone: A junction end diverges from the germline sequence, so it may reflect a read error. The rearrangement links TRBV30 to TRBJ2-5; 9 bases fit TRBD2. There are 14 residues in the CDR3. Germline CDR1 reads GTSNPN; CDR2 reads SVGIG (reference sequence). CDR3 nucleotides: TGTGCCTGGAGTCTAGCGGGAACGAGAGAGACCCGGTACTTC. Its protein is CAWSLAGTRETRYF.

V and J are TRBV15 and TRBJ2-7; D is ambiguous. This CDR3 has 15 residues. V was shortened by 1 base and J by 2 bases, with 12 bases between the two germline ends. Germline values: CDR1 LNHNV, CDR2 YYDKDF (reference sequence). The CDR3: CATSRAAAATYEQYF. CDR3 nucleotide sequence: TGTGCCACCAGCAGAGCCGCCGCAGCGACCTACGAGCAGTACTTC.

The gene calls are TRBV6-1 and TRBJ1-5; the D is unclear. Germline V gene sequence: CDR1 MNHNS, CDR2 SASEGT. The V end was cut by 5 bases, the J end by 9 bases, with 11 bases between. The CDR3 contains 12 residues. In nucleotides, the CDR3 is TGTGCCAGCAGTCAGCCTCGGGGGCCCCAGCATTTT. Amino acid sequence: CASSQPRGPQHF.

V usage is TRBV5-5 and J usage is TRBJ2-2, with D tentatively TRBD1 (5 bases). V gave up 4 bases and J gave up 1 base, with 8 bases separating them. Per the germline V gene, CDR1 is SGHKS and CDR2 is YYEKEE (reference sequence). This CDR3 has 14 residues. The CDR3 bases are TGTGCCAGCAGCGCTACAGGGAACACCGGGGAGCTGTTTTTT. Translated, it gives CASSATGNTGELFF.

This chain connects TRBV7-8 to TRBJ1-4; TRBD1 agrees at 8 bases. The CDR3 loop spans 15 amino acids. Losses at the gene ends were 5 bases for V and 4 bases for J; bases not matched to a gene: 6. CDR1 is SGHVS, CDR2 FQNEAQ, per germline. The CDR3 sequence: CASSPRGRSNEKLFF. As DNA, the CDR3 is TGTGCCAGCAGCCCCAGGGGGCGGAGTAATGAAAAACTGTTTTTT.

The rearrangement links TRBV25-1 to TRBJ2-7, with a tentative D call TRBD1 (5 bases). The CDR3 spans 15 residues. CDR1 and CDR2 (germline): MGHDK, SYGVNS. Trimming stripped 9 bases from V and 0 bases from J, with 18 bases between. CDR3 nucleotides: TGTGCCAGGATCAGGGAAGGCCTAAGCTCCTACGAGCAGTACTTC. Protein: CARIREGLSSYEQYF.

CDR3 in DNA: TGTGCCAGCTCCTCAGGGGCGGCGAACAATGAGCAGTTCTTC. Translation: CASSSGAANNEQFF. The V call is TRBV18, the J call TRBJ2-1, with D maybe TRBD1 (6 bases). The germline gives CDR1 KGHSH, CDR2 LQKENI. The CDR3 is 14 amino acids. The ends were cut back, 6 bases at V and 5 bases at J, with 14 bases in the middle. Based on the CDR3 plus reference TRBV18 and TRBJ2-1, the full variable domain is NAGVMQNPRHLVRRRGQEARLRCSPMKGHSHVYWYRQLPEEGLKFMVYLQKENIIDESGMPKERFSAEFPKEGPSILRIQQVVRGDSAAYFCASSSGAANNEQFFGPGTRLTVL.

This rearrangement joins TRBV27 to TRBJ2-7; the D gene is possibly TRBD1 (5 bases). Germline V lookup: CDR1 MNHEY, CDR2 SMNVEV (reference sequence). The V end was cut by 1 base, the J end by 9 bases, with 19 bases between. The CDR3 runs 15 residues. Here the CDR3 DNA reads TGTGCCAGCAGTTTATACCCTACCAGGGTTTTTGGGCAGTACTTC. Protein sequence: CASSLYPTRVFGQYF.

The chain employs TRBV7-2 and TRBJ2-5; TRBD2 matches at 7 bases. The CDR3 loop spans 13 amino acids. The germline gives CDR1 SGHTA, CDR2 FQGNSA. The trim removed 4 bases at V and 4 bases at J, leaving 3 bases unmatched. The CDR3 DNA reads as TGTGCCAGCAGCTCTCCGGGGGGAGAGACCCAGTACTTC. This encodes CASSSPGGETQYF.